The 13 T cell receptor beta chains given below trace back to one sample, sequenced in a study of CD4 T cells in relation to SARS-CoV-2 and coronaviruses. Their specific antigens are unknown. The repertoire was sequenced with immunoSEQ multiplex PCR; TCRdb's copy has only in-frame clones and lacks some. This sample yields some 40,000 clones, of which roughly 85% are seen a single time; 3.5% to 5% belongs to the top ten. The sample comprised naive CD4+ T cells from PBMCs, cultured in vitro. Subset here: naive CD4+ T cells isolated by negative enrichment. The receptors here all came from an adult with COVID-19.

V and J are TRBV2 and TRBJ2-1; 9 positions match TRBD2. CDR1 SNHLY and CDR2 FYNNEI come from the germline V gene. This CDR3 contains 17 residues. V lost 6 bases to trimming and J lost 0 bases; unmatched junction nucleotides: 9. CDR3 residues: CASRTRLAESSYNEQFF. DNA of the CDR3: TGTGCCAGCAGGACGCGACTAGCGGAGAGCTCCTACAATGAGCAGTTCTTC. Looking up the rest from reference TRBV2 and TRBJ2-1 gives the full variable domain: EPEVTQTPSHQVTQMGQEVILRCVPISNHLYFYWYRQILGQKVEFLVSFYNNEISEKSEIFDDQFSVERPDGSNFTLKIRSTKLEDSAMYFCASRTRLAESSYNEQFFGPGTRLTVL.

J is TRBJ2-3 and V is TRBV5-4; the match to TRBD2 covers 7 bases. The CDR3 loop spans 16 amino acids. The germline gives CDR1 SGHNT, CDR2 YYREEE (reference sequence). V dropped 3 bases and J dropped 7; count of bases not matched to a gene: 14. CDR3 DNA sequence: TGTGCCAGCAGCTCCGGGCGGGGGATGCCTGCGAATACGCAGTATTTT. This codes for CASSSGRGMPANTQYF.

The rearrangement uses TRBV5-5 and TRBJ2-7; D uncertain. V lost 3 bases and J lost 3, with 7 bases in between. The CDR3 totals 12 residues. Germline CDR1 is SGHKS and CDR2 is YYEKEE (reference sequence). The CDR3 here is CASSSYRYEQYF. The DNA for the CDR3 is TGTGCCAGCAGCTCGTACCGCTACGAGCAGTACTTC.

The gene calls are TRBV18 and TRBJ1-5; 10 positions match TRBD1. The CDR3 runs 17 residues. The V segment lost 2 bases and the J segment 3 bases; nucleotides outside the gene matches: 7. CDR1 and CDR2 from the germline V gene are KGHSH and LQKENI. The CDR3, as DNA: TGTGCCAGCTCACCAGGGACAGGGGATTCTGACAATCAGCCCCAGCATTTT. The encoded protein is CASSPGTGDSDNQPQHF.

The rearrangement joins TRBV28 to TRBJ2-2, with D tentatively TRBD2 (6 bases). Trimming stripped 6 bases from V and 6 bases from J, with 14 bases between. This CDR3 has 14 residues. Germline V gives CDR1 MDHEN, CDR2 SYDVKM. The CDR3 reads CASRTGTGAGELFF. The CDR3 nucleotides are TGTGCCAGCAGAACCGGGACTGGGGCCGGGGAGCTGTTTTTT.

This chain links TRBV2 with TRBJ1-5; 7 bases align to TRBD1. V lost 4 bases and J lost 1; bases outside the gene matches: 7. Germline loops: CDR1 SNHLY, CDR2 FYNNEI. The CDR3 loop spans 16 amino acids. The CDR3 sequence: CASSGPGQTSNQPQHF. The CDR3 bases are TGTGCCAGCAGTGGACCGGGACAGACGAGCAATCAGCCCCAGCATTTT. Complete variable domain (other parts from reference TRBV2 and TRBJ1-5): EPEVTQTPSHQVTQMGQEVILRCVPISNHLYFYWYRQILGQKVEFLVSFYNNEISEKSEIFDDQFSVERPDGSNFTLKIRSTKLEDSAMYFCASSGPGQTSNQPQHFGDGTRLSIL.

The chain links TRBV30 to TRBJ1-6; 7 positions match TRBD1. Trimming at V came to 4 bases and at J to 7 bases, leaving 10 bases not matched to a gene. Germline loops: CDR1 GTSNPN, CDR2 SVGIG (reference sequence). The CDR3 runs 15 residues. The CDR3 loop reads CAWNLLGQRNSPLHF. CDR3 sequence (DNA): TGTGCCTGGAACCTCCTGGGACAGAGAAATTCACCCCTCCACTTT.

This clone was counted only a few times. The J gene is TRBJ1-6, the V gene TRBV3-1 (or the pseudogene TRBV3-2); weak D call: TRBD1 (6 bases). The CDR3 runs 14 residues. The V end lost 3 bases, the J end lost 11 bases, and 14 bases lay between the germline ends. From germline, CDR1 is LGHDT and CDR2 YNNKEL (reference sequence). The CDR3 here is CASSHGTIQPPLHF. In DNA, the CDR3 is TGTGCCAGCAGCCACGGGACAATTCAACCACCCCTCCACTTT.

The V call is TRBV14, the J call TRBJ1-2; no clear D. Per the germline V gene, CDR1 is SGHDN and CDR2 is FVKESK. This CDR3 has 12 residues. The V gene lost 5 bases and the J gene lost 5 bases, with 9 bases spanning the gap. This CDR3 reads CASSLSAYGYTF. CDR3 in DNA: TGTGCCAGCAGCTTGTCAGCATATGGCTACACCTTC.

The chain employs TRBV28 and TRBJ2-4; 10 bases line up with TRBD1. The junction had 11 bases not matched to a gene; V was cut back by 3 bases and J by 0 bases. Germline loops: CDR1 MDHEN, CDR2 SYDVKM. This CDR3 region has 19 residues. Written as DNA, the CDR3 is TGTGCCAGCAGTTTTCGGACAGGGGGTCTAACTGTAGCCAAAAACATTCAGTACTTC. Translated, it gives CASSFRTGGLTVAKNIQYF.

The count of this clone is one. The chain links TRBV4-2 to TRBJ1-1, with D unclear. Germline V gene lookup returns CDR1 LGHNA and CDR2 YNFKEQ. Trimming cost V 1 base and J 4 bases, with 10 bases left between them. The CDR3 is 14 amino acids. DNA for the CDR3: TGTGCCAGCAGCCAAGGGGCAGAAACCACTGAAGCTTTCTTT. Amino acid sequence: CASSQGAETTEAFF.

The V gene is TRBV7-9, the J gene TRBJ1-1, with D maybe TRBD1 (5 bases). The CDR3 contains 14 residues. CDR1 SEHNR and CDR2 FQNEAQ come from the germline V gene (reference sequence). Deletions cut 1 base from V and 4 bases from J, with 10 bases between. The CDR3 bases are TGTGCCAGCAGCTTAGAGGGACTGGCCACTGAAGCTTTCTTT. Residues: CASSLEGLATEAFF.

DNA of the CDR3: TGTGCCAGCAGTTACTGGCCAGGGGGCGCGAATGGCTACACCTTC. This gives the protein CASSYWPGGANGYTF. This chain uses TRBV6-6 with TRBJ1-2, with 8 bases matching TRBD1. Trimming at V came to 1 base and at J to 6 bases, leaving 7 bases not matched to a gene. The CDR3 sequence is 15 residues long. The V gene's germline CDR1 is MNHNY and CDR2 SVGAGI (reference sequence).